The 14 T cell receptor beta chains below all came from one sample that was sequenced in a study of radiation and T cells in renal cell carcinoma. Documented time point: baseline pretreatment blood. As for treatment: 15 Gy SBRT to primary tumor, nephrectomy 4 weeks later. Libraries were prepared by immunoSEQ multiplex PCR; TCRdb keeps only in-frame clonotypes and omits some of them. Here the sample spans 130,000 to 150,000 clones, approximately 90% being singletons. This sample comprised blood, obtained from a patient whose treatment included radiotherapy and nephrectomy. These receptors came from a woman in her forties or fifties with renal cell carcinoma.

Here the CDR3 DNA reads TGTGCCAGCAGTCAGCTGACAGGGGGCTGGTATGGCTACACCTTC. The encoded protein is CASSQLTGGWYGYTF. This chain connects TRBV27 to TRBJ1-2; TRBD1 matches 10 bases. Trimming at V came to 5 bases and at J to 5 bases, leaving 8 bases not matched to a gene. The CDR3 has 15 residues. Looked up from germline, CDR1 is MNHEY and CDR2 is SMNVEV (reference sequence).

The chain recombines TRBV7-9 with TRBJ1-6, with a possible D match to TRBD1 (5 bases). This CDR3 comprises 15 residues. Germline CDR1 is SEHNR and CDR2 is FQNEAQ (reference sequence). Trimming stripped 3 bases from V and 9 bases from J, with 15 bases between. The CDR3 DNA follows: TGTGCCAGCAGCTTTAGTATCCAGGGCCTTTCACCCCTCCACTTT. Residues: CASSFSIQGLSPLHF.

This chain uses TRBV7-3 with TRBJ1-1; 8 positions match TRBD1. The V gene's germline CDR1 is SGHTA and CDR2 FQGTGA. The junction had 5 bases not matched to a gene; V was cut back by 5 bases and J by 3 bases. The CDR3 has 14 amino acids. The CDR3: CASSPQGADTEAFF. Here the CDR3 DNA reads TGTGCCAGCAGCCCTCAGGGGGCGGACACTGAAGCTTTCTTT.

The chain links TRBV30 to TRBJ1-1, with D possibly matching TRBD1 (5 bases). This CDR3 comprises 14 residues. The germline gives CDR1 GTSNPN, CDR2 SVGIG (reference sequence). Trimming left V 1 base short and J 2 bases short, with 11 bases between. CDR3 loop: CAWSGAGGNTEAFF. The CDR3 DNA reads TGTGCCTGGAGTGGGGCGGGGGGTAACACTGAAGCTTTCTTT.

J is TRBJ2-7 and V is TRBV10-3; 11 positions agree with TRBD2. The CDR3 has 15 amino acids. Germline CDR1 reads ENHRY; CDR2 reads SYGVKD. V shed 7 bases, J shed 3 bases, and the junction held 8 bases outside the gene matches. In DNA form, the CDR3 reads TGTGCCATCAAAGCTAGCGGGGGGACCTACTACGAGCAGTACTTC. Amino acids: CAIKASGGTYYEQYF.

This clone came up a few times. This chain uses TRBV9 with TRBJ1-2, with 7 bases that match TRBD1. V was pared by 3 bases and J by 8 bases, with 13 bases of the junction left unmatched. The CDR3 extends over 15 amino acids. CDR1 is SGDLS and CDR2 is YYNGEE in the germline V gene. The CDR3 DNA sequence: TGTGCCAGCAGCGGCTACAGGGGAGAGGTAGGGGGCTACACCTTC. Translating gives CASSGYRGEVGGYTF.

This clone was seen only a few times. The gene calls are TRBV30 and TRBJ1-2; D remains ambiguous. CDR3 length equals 14 residues. Deletions cut 0 bases from V and 5 bases from J, with 13 bases between. Germline values: CDR1 GTSNPN, CDR2 SVGIG (reference sequence). In DNA, the CDR3 is TGTGCCTGGAGTGTACAGCCTCCACCTTATGGCTACACCTTC. Protein product: CAWSVQPPPYGYTF.

The gene calls are TRBV5-6 and TRBJ1-6, with 7 bases that match TRBD1. The germline CDR1 and CDR2 sequences are SGHDT and YYEEEE. Trimming took 0 bases from V and 4 from J; bases not matched to a gene: 4. This CDR3 has 16 amino acids. The CDR3 region has the DNA TGTGCCAGCAGCTTGGCCGGGACAGAGTATAATTCACCCCTCCACTTT. This encodes CASSLAGTEYNSPLHF.

V gene TRBV2 combines with J gene TRBJ1-5, with D uncertain. With 6 bases removed from V and 3 bases from J, the gap between germline ends came to 12 bases. The CDR3 has 14 amino acids. Germline V CDR1 and CDR2: SNHLY, FYNNEI. CDR3 DNA sequence: TGTGCCAGCAGCCGAACCGTTAACAATCAGCCCCAGCATTTT. Residues: CASSRTVNNQPQHF.

The chain uses TRBV5-5 and TRBJ1-6, with D hard to call. V lost 4 bases to trimming and J lost 9 bases, with 17 bases between them. The CDR3 extends over 15 amino acids. CDR1 and CDR2 from the germline V gene are SGHKS and YYEKEE (reference sequence). In DNA, the CDR3 is TGTGCCAGCAGCCAAGGACGGAATGAACGTTCACCCCTCCACTTT. Translation gives CASSQGRNERSPLHF.

The rearrangement joins TRBV30 to TRBJ1-5; D is unresolved. Per germline, CDR1 GTSNPN and CDR2 SVGIG (reference sequence). This CDR3 comprises 15 residues. V gave up 0 bases and J gave up 5 bases, with 14 bases separating them. The CDR3 region is CAWSVISGWDQPQHF. The CDR3 DNA sequence: TGTGCCTGGAGTGTAATTTCGGGGTGGGATCAGCCCCAGCATTTT.

This rearrangement joins TRBV7-9 to TRBJ2-7, with unresolved D. Deletions cut 4 bases from V and 1 base from J, with 11 bases between. Looked up from germline, CDR1 is SEHNR and CDR2 is FQNEAQ (reference sequence). CDR3 length equals 14 residues. The chain's CDR3 is CASSSPEGSYEQYF. The CDR3 bases are TGTGCCAGCAGCTCCCCCGAAGGGTCCTACGAGCAGTACTTC.

This clone was seen once. This sequence joins TRBV6-5 and TRBJ2-1; D might be TRBD2 (5 bases). The germline V and J ends were trimmed by 2 bases and 13 bases, with 21 bases remaining between them. The CDR3 extends over 15 amino acids. Per the germline V gene, CDR1 is MNHEY and CDR2 is SVGAGI. The CDR3 DNA reads as TGTGCCAGCAGTTACACACTAGGACTCGGCCAGCCCCAGTTCTTC. Protein product: CASSYTLGLGQPQFF.

This clone occurred once. The chain has TRBV2 and TRBJ2-1, with D perhaps matching TRBD2 (8 bases). Between the trimmed V and J ends, which lost 0 bases and 8 bases, there was a span of 17 bases. The CDR3 sequence is 16 residues long. Germline-derived CDR1 and CDR2 are SNHLY and FYNNEI. The CDR3 DNA reads TGTGCCAGCAGTGAAGCGCGCGGCGGGGGGACAGATGAGCAGTTCTTC. This translates into CASSEARGGGTDEQFF.